One and the same sample provided the 30 T cell receptor beta chains below, sequenced in a study of blood T cell repertoires in COVID-19. The repertoire was sequenced with immunoSEQ multiplex PCR; TCRdb's copy has only in-frame clones and lacks some. In the table there are 110,000 or so clones, about four fifths of which are singletons. Specimen: peripheral blood. Every receptor here comes from a woman aged 40 to 50 with acute or convalescent COVID-19.

J is TRBJ1-3 and V is TRBV30, with TRBD1 as a possible D gene (5 bases). The V and J ends lost 5 bases and 4 bases respectively, with 18 bases between them. The germline V gene has CDR1 GTSNPN and CDR2 SVGIG (reference sequence). This CDR3 contains 15 residues. For the CDR3, the DNA is TGTGCCTGGGTCCGGGACTCCTTTGGGGGAAACACCATATATTTT. Translating gives CAWVRDSFGGNTIYF. Looking up the rest from reference TRBV30 and TRBJ1-3 gives the full variable domain: SQTIHQWPATLVQPVGSPLSLECTVEGTSNPNLYWYRQAAGRGLQLLFYSVGIGQISSEVPQNLSASRPQDRQFILSSKKLLLSDSGFYLCAWVRDSFGGNTIYFGEGSWLTVV.

J is TRBJ1-5 and V is TRBV7-2; weak D call: TRBD1 (5 bases). Trimming pared 1 base from V and 5 bases from J, leaving 9 bases between. This CDR3 is built from 14 residues. Germline values: CDR1 SGHTA, CDR2 FQGNSA. CDR3 DNA sequence: TGTGCCAGCAGCTTAGACTGGGGGGATCAGCCCCAGCATTTT. It codes for CASSLDWGDQPQHF.

This sequence joins TRBV5-5 and TRBJ1-5; 8 nucleotides line up with TRBD1. The CDR3 runs 16 residues. Germline CDR1 reads SGHKS; CDR2 reads YYEKEE (reference sequence). Trimming took 4 bases from V and 0 from J; bases not matched to a gene: 6. This CDR3 reads CASSGQGPYSNQPQHF. The CDR3 coding sequence is TGTGCCAGCAGCGGACAGGGTCCCTATAGCAATCAGCCCCAGCATTTT. Filled out from reference TRBV5-5 and TRBJ1-5, the complete variable domain reads DAGVTQSPTHLIKTRGQQVTLRCSPISGHKSVSWYQQVLGQGPQFIFQYYEKEERGRGNFPDRFSARQFPNYSSELNVNALLLGDSALYLCASSGQGPYSNQPQHFGDGTRLSIL.

A single count supports this clone. J is TRBJ2-7 and V is TRBV9; 10 bases align to TRBD1. This CDR3 contains 15 residues. Germline loops: CDR1 SGDLS, CDR2 YYNGEE. After removal of 0 bases from V and 2 bases from J, the junction contained 2 bases not matched to a gene. Written as DNA, the CDR3 is TGTGCCAGCAGCGTAGGGACAGGGGGAGCCTACGAGCAGTACTTC. Its protein product is CASSVGTGGAYEQYF.

This clone was seen only once. This chain links TRBV5-6 with TRBJ2-7; D remains unclear. Looked up from germline, CDR1 is SGHDT and CDR2 is YYEEEE. V gave up 2 bases and J gave up 1 base, with 7 bases separating them. The CDR3 is 13 residues long. CDR3 sequence (DNA): TGTGCCAGCAGCTTTCCAGGATCCTACGAGCAGTACTTC. Translated, it gives CASSFPGSYEQYF. The full variable domain, completed using reference TRBV5-6 and TRBJ2-7, is DAGVTQSPTHLIKTRGQQVTLRCSPKSGHDTVSWYQQALGQGPQFIFQYYEEEERQRGNFPDRFSGHQFPNYSSELNVNALLLGDSALYLCASSFPGSYEQYFGPGTRLTVT.

This sequence joins TRBV6-5 and TRBJ1-3; a weak D match, TRBD1 (6 bases). The CDR3 contains 14 residues. Germline V lookup: CDR1 MNHEY, CDR2 SVGAGI. V shed 6 bases and J shed 7 bases, with 16 bases lying between them. The CDR3 DNA sequence: TGTGCCAGCAGCGTAGAGGGGGATTCTAACACCATATATTTT. Translation gives CASSVEGDSNTIYF.

The J gene is TRBJ2-1, the V gene TRBV19, with TRBD1 identical over 11 bases. The CDR3 has 15 residues. After removal of 5 bases from V and 6 bases from J, the junction contained 6 bases not matched to a gene. The V gene's germline CDR1 is LNHDA and CDR2 SQIVND (reference sequence). CDR3 amino acids: CASSFRDRGVNEQFF. The CDR3 DNA follows: TGTGCCAGTAGTTTCCGGGACAGGGGGGTCAATGAGCAGTTCTTC.

The rearrangement links TRBV6-5 to TRBJ1-5; TRBD1 matches at 7 bases. The CDR3 is 14 amino acids. J lost 5 bases, V lost 5 bases, and 6 bases had no gene match. Germline-derived CDR1 and CDR2 are MNHEY and SVGAGI. The CDR3 DNA follows: TGTGCCAGCAGTCCGGGACAGACTTATCAGCCCCAGCATTTT. Translating it yields CASSPGQTYQPQHF.

The V call is TRBV2, the J call TRBJ2-7; 10 nucleotides match TRBD2. Looked up from germline, CDR1 is SNHLY and CDR2 is FYNNEI. V was clipped by 4 bases and J by 2 bases; unmatched bases: 2. The CDR3 covers 14 residues. CDR3 residues: CASSGGLATYEQYF. In DNA form, the CDR3 reads TGTGCCAGCAGTGGGGGACTAGCGACCTACGAGCAGTACTTC.

The rearrangement uses TRBV27 and TRBJ2-5; 10 bases are shared with TRBD2. V was clipped by 6 bases and J by 0 bases; unmatched bases: 7. This CDR3 region has 16 residues. Germline CDR1 is MNHEY and CDR2 is SMNVEV (reference sequence). This CDR3 is CASRDASGGNQETQYF. The CDR3 region has the DNA TGTGCCAGCAGGGACGCTAGCGGGGGAAACCAAGAGACCCAGTACTTC.

This chain links TRBV19 with TRBJ2-5; possibly TRBD2 for D (5 bases). Germline CDR1 is LNHDA and CDR2 is SQIVND (reference sequence). Trimming took off 10 bases at V and 5 bases at J, with 14 bases between the two ends. This CDR3 comprises 12 residues. CDR3 bases: TGTGCCACCAAGGACTTGGCGGAGACCCAGTACTTC. Its protein product is CATKDLAETQYF.

The rearrangement uses TRBV2 and TRBJ2-7, with 7 bases fitting TRBD1. Trimming cost V 2 bases and J 3 bases; bases outside gene matches: 4. The length of the CDR3 is 14 residues. Germline V gene sequence: CDR1 SNHLY, CDR2 FYNNEI. The CDR3: CASSEMGQFYEQYF. The DNA for the CDR3 is TGTGCCAGCAGTGAAATGGGACAGTTCTACGAGCAGTACTTC. Full variable domain (outside the CDR3, taken from reference TRBV2 and TRBJ2-7): EPEVTQTPSHQVTQMGQEVILRCVPISNHLYFYWYRQILGQKVEFLVSFYNNEISEKSEIFDDQFSVERPDGSNFTLKIRSTKLEDSAMYFCASSEMGQFYEQYFGPGTRLTVT.

The V gene is TRBV7-9, the J gene TRBJ1-4; 8 nucleotides match TRBD1. CDR1 SEHNR and CDR2 FQNEAQ come from the germline V gene (reference sequence). V lost 5 bases to trimming and J lost 10 bases; unmatched junction nucleotides: 6. This CDR3 is built from 13 residues. CDR3 sequence: CASSHGQGGKLFF. The CDR3 DNA follows: TGTGCCAGCAGCCATGGACAGGGAGGAAAACTGTTTTTT. The whole variable domain, remainder taken from reference TRBV7-9 and TRBJ1-4, is DTGVSQNPRHKITKRGQNVTFRCDPISEHNRLYWYRQTLGQGPEFLTYFQNEAQLEKSRLLSDRFSAERPKGSFSTLEIQRTEQGDSAMYLCASSHGQGGKLFFGSGTQLSVL.

The gene calls are TRBV3-1 (or the pseudogene TRBV3-2) and TRBJ1-4; D not certain. V shed 8 bases and J shed 0 bases, with 13 bases lying between them. Germline V lookup: CDR1 LGHDT, CDR2 YNNKEL (reference sequence). This CDR3 contains 15 residues. DNA of the CDR3: TGTGCCAGCTTCCGAAGCATCCCAACTAATGAAAAACTGTTTTTT. Its translation is CASFRSIPTNEKLFF.

This chain joins TRBV3-1 (or the pseudogene TRBV3-2) and TRBJ2-3, with 7 nucleotides matching TRBD2. Germline V CDR1 and CDR2: LGHDT, YNNKEL (reference sequence). This CDR3 contains 15 residues. V lost 1 base, J lost 6 bases, and 7 bases stayed unmatched. CDR3 in DNA: TGTGCCAGCAGCCAAGCACGGACTAGTCTGGATACGCAGTATTTT. Translated: CASSQARTSLDTQYF.

The V and J genes are TRBV18 and TRBJ1-2; D possibly corresponds to TRBD1 (5 bases). Germline values: CDR1 KGHSH, CDR2 LQKENI. This CDR3 has 13 residues. V was trimmed by 2 bases and J by 3 bases, leaving 7 bases between them. Here the CDR3 reads CASSPSGDYGYTF. Here the CDR3 DNA reads TGTGCCAGCTCACCATCGGGGGACTATGGCTACACCTTC.

This clone was observed a single time. The chain links TRBV4-2 to TRBJ2-3; 13 bases align to TRBD2. Germline V gene lookup returns CDR1 LGHNA and CDR2 YNFKEQ. Trimming cost V 3 bases and J 2 bases; bases outside gene matches: 8. The CDR3 consists of 18 residues. CDR3 sequence reads: CASSHGTSGDLFTDTQYF. CDR3 in DNA: TGTGCCAGCAGCCACGGGACTAGCGGGGACCTCTTCACAGATACGCAGTATTTT.

V and J are TRBV5-6 and TRBJ1-1; 7 positions agree with TRBD1. This CDR3 has 13 amino acids. CDR1 and CDR2 from the germline V gene are SGHDT and YYEEEE. Trimming took 2 bases from V and 4 from J; bases not matched to a gene: 2. CDR3 DNA sequence: TGTGCCAGCAGCTTCACAGGGGTCACTGAAGCTTTCTTT. Residues: CASSFTGVTEAFF.

The chain has TRBV18 and TRBJ2-1; tentatively, D is TRBD2 (5 bases). Trimming took off 3 bases at V and 0 bases at J, with 12 bases between the two ends. From germline, CDR1 is KGHSH and CDR2 LQKENI. The CDR3 length is 16 residues. DNA of the CDR3: TGTGCCAGCTCACCTCCTCCTCGGGGCTCCTACAATGAGCAGTTCTTC. This sequence encodes CASSPPPRGSYNEQFF. Full variable domain (remainder filled in from reference TRBV18 and TRBJ2-1): NAGVMQNPRHLVRRRGQEARLRCSPMKGHSHVYWYRQLPEEGLKFMVYLQKENIIDESGMPKERFSAEFPKEGPSILRIQQVVRGDSAAYFCASSPPPRGSYNEQFFGPGTRLTVL.

This clone was found a few times. The chain combines TRBV4-2 with TRBJ2-2; 8 bases agree with TRBD1. The ends lost 5 bases at V and 5 bases at J; junction bases unmatched: 7. The CDR3 contains 15 residues. The germline V gene encodes CDR1 LGHNA and CDR2 YNFKEQ. CDR3 region: CASSLRTGSTGELFF. CDR3 DNA: TGTGCCAGCAGCTTGCGGACAGGGAGTACCGGGGAGCTGTTTTTT.

This chain uses TRBV5-1 with TRBJ1-2; a weak D match, TRBD1 (5 bases). Trimming took off 7 bases at V and 4 bases at J, with 14 bases between the two ends. In germline, CDR1 is SGHRS, CDR2 YFSETQ. This CDR3 is built from 13 residues. The CDR3 region is CASAPGLSYGYTF. The CDR3 DNA reads as TGCGCCAGCGCCCCGGGACTGAGCTATGGCTACACCTTC.

The chain joins TRBV7-7 to TRBJ2-1; maybe TRBD1 (6 bases). Trimming took off 5 bases at V and 6 bases at J, with 8 bases between the two ends. Germline V gives CDR1 SSHAT, CDR2 FNYEAQ (reference sequence). This CDR3 has 12 amino acids. The CDR3 bases are TGTGCCAGCAGCAAAGGGGGCAATGAGCAGTTCTTC. This encodes CASSKGGNEQFF.

This chain joins TRBV6-5 and TRBJ2-3; possibly TRBD1 for D (6 bases). The CDR3 runs to 14 residues. Germline lookup yields CDR1 MNHEY and CDR2 SVGAGI. V gave up 6 bases and J gave up 3 bases, with 13 bases separating them. Here the CDR3 DNA reads TGTGCCAGCAGACTTCAGGGGTCAACAGATACGCAGTATTTT. Its translation is CASRLQGSTDTQYF.

This CDR3 is CASRYTGTGDEKLFF. The CDR3 coding sequence is TGCGCCAGCAGATATACCGGGACAGGGGACGAAAAACTGTTTTTT. The V and J genes are TRBV5-1 and TRBJ1-4; TRBD1 matches 10 bases. Germline-derived CDR1 and CDR2 are SGHRS and YFSETQ. Trimming cost V 5 bases and J 8 bases; bases outside gene matches: 9. The CDR3 has 15 amino acids.

The genes are TRBV7-9 and TRBJ1-5; TRBD1 might be the D (6 bases). V gave up 1 base and J gave up 5 bases, with 15 bases separating them. The CDR3 has 16 residues. Germline values: CDR1 SEHNR, CDR2 FQNEAQ (reference sequence). CDR3 region: CASSLVLGAMDQPQHF. The CDR3, as DNA: TGTGCCAGCAGCTTAGTCTTGGGGGCGATGGATCAGCCCCAGCATTTT.

This chain joins TRBV3-1 (or the pseudogene TRBV3-2) and TRBJ1-2, with 11 bases that match TRBD1. The CDR3 totals 13 residues. Unmatched junction bases numbered 4, after V lost 5 bases and J lost 8 bases. Germline V gene lookup returns CDR1 LGHDT and CDR2 YNNKEL (reference sequence). DNA for the CDR3: TGTGCCAGCAGCAGCCGGACAGGGGGCGGCTACACCTTC. Protein sequence: CASSSRTGGGYTF.

The chain combines TRBV18 with TRBJ2-1; 8 bases fit TRBD2. CDR1 is KGHSH and CDR2 is LQKENI in the germline V gene. Losses at the gene ends were 1 base for V and 5 bases for J; bases not matched to a gene: 4. The CDR3 has 15 residues. In DNA, the CDR3 is TGTGCCAGCTCACCACGATTACTAGCGGACAATGAGCAGTTCTTC. Residues: CASSPRLLADNEQFF.

The chain links TRBV4-3 to TRBJ1-2; D unresolved. The CDR3 loop spans 14 amino acids. Trimming removed 0 bases from V and 1 base from J, with 6 bases in between. The germline V gene encodes CDR1 LGHNA and CDR2 YSLEER. CDR3 protein: CASSQDKSNYGYTF. CDR3 DNA: TGCGCCAGCAGCCAAGATAAGAGTAACTATGGCTACACCTTC.

This clone was observed a single time. This rearrangement joins TRBV7-9 to TRBJ1-2, with D possibly matching TRBD1 (5 bases). This CDR3 spans 14 amino acids. CDR1 and CDR2 from the germline V gene are SEHNR and FQNEAQ (reference sequence). V was cut by 5 bases and J by 4 bases, with 14 bases left in between. CDR3 nucleotides: TGTGCCAGCAGCCCGTGGTTGGACATCTATGGCTACACCTTC. Translating it yields CASSPWLDIYGYTF.

The genes are TRBV29-1 and TRBJ2-7; weak D call: TRBD2 (5 bases). With 1 base removed from V and 3 bases from J, the gap between germline ends came to 7 bases. The germline CDR1 and CDR2 sequences are SQVTM and ANQGSEA. The CDR3 runs 12 residues. This CDR3 reads CSVEVGGYEQYF. In DNA form, the CDR3 reads TGCAGCGTTGAAGTTGGAGGCTACGAGCAGTACTTC.